The entry that follows covers one T cell receptor beta chain sequence. Its antigen is as yet unknown. The PCR was carried out with 60 Vbeta primers and 13 Jbeta primers. TCRdb's table, derived via immunoSEQ multiplex PCR, lists solely in-frame clones and lacks some. The data contain some 130,000 clones, 75% to 85% of them singletons. The data originate from a study of cytomegalovirus exposure and HLA in healthy donors. About the research overall: Falling in the Caucasian-associated ancestry cluster were about four fifths of under 450 genotyped donors.

The length of the CDR3 is 15 residues. Trimming took 6 bases from V and 10 from J; bases not matched to a gene: 14. Germline V gives CDR1 MGHDK, CDR2 SYGVNS. Whole-study findings and limits: One variant, a missense change in DCLRE1C, was linked in a later analysis to TCR beta V- and J-gene trimming. The likely origin of a cluster of highly shared sequence variants was a sequencing artifact.

The rearrangement joins TRBV25-1 to TRBJ2-1; 8 nucleotides line up with TRBD2. The sequencing input was PBMCs. The TCR originated in a male donor in good health and CMV-seropositive. The CDR3 here is CASRSSAGGHWEQFF. The CDR3 DNA sequence: TGTGCCAGCAGATCGTCGGCGGGAGGCCACTGGGAGCAGTTCTTC.